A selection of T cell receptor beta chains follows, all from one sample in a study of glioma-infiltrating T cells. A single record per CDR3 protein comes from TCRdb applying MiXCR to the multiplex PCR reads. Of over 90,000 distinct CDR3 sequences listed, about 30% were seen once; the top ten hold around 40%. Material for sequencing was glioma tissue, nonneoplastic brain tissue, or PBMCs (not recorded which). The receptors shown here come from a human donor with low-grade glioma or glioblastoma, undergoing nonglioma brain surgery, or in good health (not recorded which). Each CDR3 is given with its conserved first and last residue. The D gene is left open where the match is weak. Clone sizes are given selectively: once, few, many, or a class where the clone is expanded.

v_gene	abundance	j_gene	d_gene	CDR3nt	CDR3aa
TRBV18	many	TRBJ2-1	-	TGTGCCAGCTCACCACGGGACGCTAACTACAATGAGCAGTTCTTC	CASSPRDANYNEQFF
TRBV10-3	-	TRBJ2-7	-	TGTGCCATCAGTGAAAACCAGGACACTTACGAGCAGTACTTC	CAISENQDTYEQYF
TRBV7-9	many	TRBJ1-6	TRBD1	TGTGCCAGCAGCTTTGGGACAGACGGTTCACCCCTCCACTTT	CASSFGTDGSPLHF
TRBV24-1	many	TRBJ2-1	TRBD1	TGTGCCACCAGTGATCCAGGGGGCACCGATGAGCAGTTCTTC	CATSDPGGTDEQFF
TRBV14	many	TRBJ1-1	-	TGTGCCAGCAGCCCGGGACGTTGGGCTTTCTTT	CASSPGRWAFF
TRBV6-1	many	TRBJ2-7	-	TGTGCCAGCAAACTGGGACCGATGTCCTACGAGCAGTACTTC	CASKLGPMSYEQYF
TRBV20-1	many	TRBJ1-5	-	TGCAGTGCTAGCCCCGGGGTGGGGACGAGCAATCAGCCCCAGCATTTT	CSASPGVGTSNQPQHF
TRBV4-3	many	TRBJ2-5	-	TGCGCCAGCAGCCGAAACAAGGGGGAGACCGAGACCCAGTACTTC	CASSRNKGETETQYF
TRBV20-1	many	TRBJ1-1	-	TGCAGTGCGCCCAGGGCGAACACTGAAGCTTTCTTT	CSAPRANTEAFF
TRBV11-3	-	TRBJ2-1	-	TGTGCCAGCAGCTTAGATCTTGGGGGGCCGGCGCAGTTCTTC	CASSLDLGGPAQFF
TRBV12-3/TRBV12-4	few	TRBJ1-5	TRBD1	TGTGCCAGCCGACCCGGGACAGGGATCCAGCCCCAGCATTTT	CASRPGTGIQPQHF
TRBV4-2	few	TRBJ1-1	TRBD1	TGTGCCAGCAGCCAAGAAAGGGGACAGGGGTCGTTTGGTGAAGCTTTCTTT	CASSQERGQGSFGEAFF
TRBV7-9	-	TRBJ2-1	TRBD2	TGTGCCAGCAGCAAAACGGGACTAGTTTTCGATGAGCAGTTCTTC	CASSKTGLVFDEQFF
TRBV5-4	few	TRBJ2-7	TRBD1	TGTGCCAGCAGCTCTTGGACAGGGGACTACGAGCAGTACTTC	CASSSWTGDYEQYF
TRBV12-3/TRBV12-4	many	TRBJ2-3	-	TGTGCCAGCAGCCGGGGGGATACGCAGTATTTT	CASSRGDTQYF
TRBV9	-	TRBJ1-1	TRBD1	TGTGCCAGCAGCGTTCTAGGACAGGGGTTGAGCACTGAAGCTTTCTTT	CASSVLGQGLSTEAFF
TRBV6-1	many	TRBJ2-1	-	TGTGCCAGCAGGACAGACAGGTTCAGGAATGAGCAGTTCTTC	CASRTDRFRNEQFF
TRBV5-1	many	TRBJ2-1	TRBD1	TGCGCCAGCAGCTTTACCACCGGGACAGGGGTCAATGAGCAGTTCTTC	CASSFTTGTGVNEQFF
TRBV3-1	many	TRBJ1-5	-	TGTGCCAGCAGCCTGAAGTATAGCAATCAGCCCCAGCATTTT	CASSLKYSNQPQHF
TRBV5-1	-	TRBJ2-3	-	TGCGCCAGCAGCTTGATTCCAGGGATGGGAACAGATACGCAGTATTTT	CASSLIPGMGTDTQYF
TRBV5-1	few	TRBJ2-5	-	TGCGCCAGCAGCTTGGCCATAAGCAGAGTTGAGACCCAGTACTTC	CASSLAISRVETQYF
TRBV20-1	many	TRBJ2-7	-	TGCAGTGCTTCCTTGACTCCTAACTACGAGCAGTACTTC	CSASLTPNYEQYF
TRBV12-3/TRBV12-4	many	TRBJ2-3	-	TGTGCCAGCACCCCCGGCCCCACAGATACGCAGTATTTT	CASTPGPTDTQYF
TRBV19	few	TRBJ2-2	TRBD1	TGTGCCAGTACCAGGGGGTACATCGAGCTGTTTTTT	CASTRGYIELFF
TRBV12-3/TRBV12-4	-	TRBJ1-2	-	TGTGCCAGCAGCCTAACAGGGAGAGGCTATGGCTACACCTTC	CASSLTGRGYGYTF
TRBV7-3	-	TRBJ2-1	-	TGTGCCAGCAGCCTTATTGGGGGTTATGAAGATGAGCAGTTCTTC	CASSLIGGYEDEQFF
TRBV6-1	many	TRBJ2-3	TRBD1	TGTGCCAGCAGTCAGGGGGCCAACACAGATACGCAGTATTTT	CASSQGANTDTQYF
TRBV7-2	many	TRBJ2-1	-	TGTGCCAGCAGCTTGTTGGGTGGCAACAATGAGCAGTTCTTC	CASSLLGGNNEQFF
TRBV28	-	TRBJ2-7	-	TGTGCCAGCGGTGAGCCCGGGACACCCCCCTACGAGCAGTACTTC	CASGEPGTPPYEQYF
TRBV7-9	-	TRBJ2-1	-	TGTGCCAGCAGCAGAGAACTAGTCCAGGGTGGGCAGTTCTTC	CASSRELVQGGQFF
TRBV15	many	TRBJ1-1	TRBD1	TGTGCCACCAGGGACAGGGGATTTGACACTGAAGCTTTCTTT	CATRDRGFDTEAFF
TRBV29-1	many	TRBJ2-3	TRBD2	TGCAGCCCGAGACTAGCGTTAACAGATACGCAGTATTTT	CSPRLALTDTQYF
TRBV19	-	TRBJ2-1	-	TGTGCCAGTAGTATCGCGGATCGGGGGCCCTACAATGAGCAGTTCTTC	CASSIADRGPYNEQFF
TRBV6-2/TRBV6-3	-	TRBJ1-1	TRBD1	TGTGCCAGCAGACCAGCAGAAGATGGGGGCAGGGGGTTCATCATGGACACTGAAGCTTTCTTT	CASRPAEDGGRGFIMDTEAFF
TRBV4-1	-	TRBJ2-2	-	TGCGCCAGCAGCCAGAACGGGGTCGCGGGAAGCACCGGGGAGCTGTTTTTT	CASSQNGVAGSTGELFF
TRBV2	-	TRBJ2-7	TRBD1	TGTGCCAGCAGAGGGACAGGGGTCTACGAGCAGTACTTC	CASRGTGVYEQYF
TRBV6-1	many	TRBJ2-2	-	TGTGCCAGCTTTTGGCAGGGAGACACCGGGGAGCTGTTTTTT	CASFWQGDTGELFF
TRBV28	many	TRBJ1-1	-	TGTGCCAGCAGTGGATATACTGAAGCTTTCTTT	CASSGYTEAFF
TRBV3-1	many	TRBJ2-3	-	TGTGCCAGCAGCCAAGACGAAAATACGCAGTATTTT	CASSQDENTQYF
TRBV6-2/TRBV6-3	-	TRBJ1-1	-	TGTGCCAGCAGTTACAATAAACGGAACACTGAAGCTTTCTTT	CASSYNKRNTEAFF
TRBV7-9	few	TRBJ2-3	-	TGTGCCAGCAGCCCTCCCTTTCTCCCAGATACGCAGTATTTT	CASSPPFLPDTQYF
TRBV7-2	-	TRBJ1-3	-	TGTGCCAGCAGCTTACAGGAGGGCTCCTCTGGAAACACCATATATTTT	CASSLQEGSSGNTIYF
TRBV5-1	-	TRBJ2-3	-	TGCGCCAGCACTCCGGGACGAGAGGCAGATACGCAGTATTTT	CASTPGREADTQYF
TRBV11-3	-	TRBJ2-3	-	TGTGCCAGCAGTATCGGGGGTCCGGGACCAGATACGCAGTATTTT	CASSIGGPGPDTQYF
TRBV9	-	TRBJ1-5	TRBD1	TGTGCCAGCGCTACAGGGGTAGGTCAGCCCCAGCATTTT	CASATGVGQPQHF
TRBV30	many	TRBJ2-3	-	TGTGCCTGGAGTGTAGGGGGGGGCACAGATACGCAGTATTTT	CAWSVGGGTDTQYF
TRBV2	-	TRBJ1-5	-	TGTGCCAGCACCCTGACTGATAGCAATCAGCCCCAGCATTTT	CASTLTDSNQPQHF
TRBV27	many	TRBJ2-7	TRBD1	TGTGCCAGCAGTCCCGGGACAGGCGCCTTGAAGCAGTACTTC	CASSPGTGALKQYF
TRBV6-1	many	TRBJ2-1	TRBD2	TGTGCCAGCATCGGGACTAGCGGCTTCTCCTACAATGAGCAGTTCTTC	CASIGTSGFSYNEQFF
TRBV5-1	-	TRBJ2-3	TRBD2	TGCGCCAGCAGCCCACGAGGTGGACTAGCGGGGGGGCCTAGAACAGATACGCAGTATTTT	CASSPRGGLAGGPRTDTQYF
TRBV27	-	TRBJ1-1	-	TGTGCCAGCAGTTTATTGACATTTACCACTGAAACTTTCTTT	CASSLLTFTTETFF
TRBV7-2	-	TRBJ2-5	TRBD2	TGTGCCCTCAGCTTAGCGGGGGGGCGGGTGACCCAGTACTTC	CALSLAGGRVTQYF
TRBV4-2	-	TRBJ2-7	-	TGTGCCAGCAGCCAAGAGATCACAGTTCGCGAGCAGTACTTC	CASSQEITVREQYF
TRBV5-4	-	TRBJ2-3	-	TGTGCCAGCAGCTACCTCATCGACAAGAGCACAGATACGCAGTATTTT	CASSYLIDKSTDTQYF
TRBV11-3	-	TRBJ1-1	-	TGTGCCAGCAGCGTAGGGGGGCAGACTGAAGCTTTCTTT	CASSVGGQTEAFF
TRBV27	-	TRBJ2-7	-	TGTGCCAGCAGTTTAATTGGGGGCTCCTACGAGAAGTACTTC	CASSLIGGSYEKYF
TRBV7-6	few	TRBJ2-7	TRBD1	TGTGCCAGCAGCCGACAGGGATTCTACGAGCAGTACTTC	CASSRQGFYEQYF